The sequence of this TCR beta chain was determined in a study of T cell responses to AZD1222 COVID-19 vaccine. Clones were read by immunoSEQ multiplex PCR, and TCRdb kept only the in-frame ones, dropping some. The sample holds about 120,000 clones; roughly nine tenths are singletons and the top ten take roughly 4.5%. This TCR derives from an adult in good health. The starting material was peripheral blood, obtained on day 0 of AZD1222 vaccination.

Here the CDR3 DNA reads TGTGCCAGCAGCTCTTTGGGCCCTCCTAACTATGGCTACACCTTC. Translation gives CASSSLGPPNYGYTF. The V call is TRBV7-2, the J call TRBJ1-2; D gene unclear. Germline V gives CDR1 SGHTA, CDR2 FQGNSA. CDR3 size: 15 residues. Trimming shortened V by 4 bases and J by 0 bases, and 12 bases separated the two germline ends. The whole variable domain, remainder taken from reference TRBV7-2 and TRBJ1-2, is GAGVSQSPSNKVTEKGKDVELRCDPISGHTALYWYRQSLGQGLEFLIYFQGNSAPDKSGLPSDRFSAERTGGSVSTLTIQRTQQEDSAVYLCASSSLGPPNYGYTFGSGTRLTVV.